These 27 T cell receptor beta chains share one sample of origin, sequenced in a study of T cells in narcolepsy. The table came from immunoSEQ multiplex PCR; TCRdb's copy has only in-frame clones and leaves some out. Of about 40,000 clones in the sample, more than 70% were seen once. Sequenced: CD45RA- memory CD4+ T cells from PBMCs. These receptors all come from a human donor with narcolepsy.

This chain connects TRBV5-8 to TRBJ1-5; D is unclear. V was shortened by 0 bases and J by 2 bases, with 9 bases between the two germline ends. There are 15 residues in the CDR3. Germline V lookup: CDR1 SGHTS, CDR2 YDEGEE. The CDR3 is CASSLGQKGNQPQHF. Written as DNA, the CDR3 is TGTGCCAGCAGCTTGGGACAAAAAGGCAATCAGCCCCAGCATTTT.

This rearrangement joins TRBV5-1 to TRBJ2-3; D is ambiguous. V was cut by 0 bases and J by 5 bases, with 4 bases left in between. Germline CDR1 and CDR2: SGHRS and YFSETQ. CDR3 length equals 12 residues. CDR3: CASSLGRDTQYF. The CDR3 nucleotides are TGCGCCAGCAGCTTGGGAAGAGATACGCAGTATTTT. Variable domain in full (rest from reference TRBV5-1 and TRBJ2-3): KAGVTQTPRYLIKTRGQQVTLSCSPISGHRSVSWYQQTPGQGLQFLFEYFSETQRNKGNFPGRFSGRQFSNSRSEMNVSTLELGDSALYLCASSLGRDTQYFGPGTRLTVL.

CDR3 protein: CASSQVSGLVDYGYTF. The CDR3 DNA is TGTGCCAGCAGCCAAGTAAGCGGTTTAGTGGACTATGGCTACACCTTC. This chain links TRBV4-2 with TRBJ1-2; no definite D call. V shed 1 base and J shed 3 bases, with 15 bases lying between them. Germline CDR1 is LGHNA and CDR2 is YNFKEQ. The CDR3 loop spans 16 amino acids.

This chain uses TRBV7-6 with TRBJ1-2; D is possibly TRBD1 (5 bases). Looked up from germline, CDR1 is SGHVS and CDR2 is FNYEAQ. The CDR3 runs to 14 residues. Trimming removed 5 bases at V and 4 bases at J, with 14 bases between. The CDR3 DNA reads as TGTGCCAGCAGCCGGGGCGGGGTAGGCTATGGCTACACCTTC. Translating it yields CASSRGGVGYGYTF.

The chain couples TRBV19 to TRBJ2-3; D gene unclear. The CDR3 contains 16 residues. Trimming cost V 9 bases and J 0 bases, with 19 bases left between them. CDR1 and CDR2 from the germline V gene are LNHDA and SQIVND (reference sequence). This CDR3 is CASQPLQNPSTDTQYF. The CDR3 coding sequence is TGTGCCAGCCAACCCCTGCAGAATCCTAGCACAGATACGCAGTATTTT. Using reference TRBV19 and TRBJ2-3 for the parts outside the CDR3, the full variable domain is DGGITQSPKYLFRKEGQNVTLSCEQNLNHDAMYWYRQDPGQGLRLIYYSQIVNDFQKGDIAEGYSVSREKKESFPLTVTSAQKNPTAFYLCASQPLQNPSTDTQYFGPGTRLTVL.

The V and J genes are TRBV11-3 and TRBJ2-3, with D perhaps matching TRBD1 (5 bases). Trimming removed 1 base from V and 5 bases from J, with 10 bases in between. Germline lookup yields CDR1 SGHNT and CDR2 YENEEA. The CDR3 is made up of 14 amino acids. The CDR3 coding sequence is TGTGCCAGCAGCTTAGGCAATCAGGGAGATACGCAGTATTTT. Residues: CASSLGNQGDTQYF.

This sequence joins TRBV6-5 and TRBJ2-7; D could derive from TRBD1 or TRBD2 (5 bases each). CDR1 is MNHEY and CDR2 is SVGAGI in the germline V gene. The CDR3 extends over 14 amino acids. V lost 7 bases to trimming and J lost 0 bases, with 13 bases between them. The DNA of the CDR3 is TGTGCCAGCACCCGGGACCACAGCTCCTACGAGCAGTACTTC. It codes for CASTRDHSSYEQYF.

The count of this clone is one. This chain's CDR3 is CASSLGGDLNTEAFF. Written as DNA, the CDR3 is TGTGCCAGCAGCTTAGGAGGGGACTTGAACACTGAAGCTTTCTTT. The chain couples TRBV11-3 to TRBJ1-1; D might be TRBD1 (5 bases). There are 15 residues in the CDR3. The V end lost 1 base, the J end lost 0 bases, and 9 bases lay between the germline ends. CDR1 is SGHNT, CDR2 YENEEA, per germline.

This clone was counted a few times. The CDR3 nucleotides are TGTGCCAGCAGACCGGACAGGGGCGAATCGCAGCCCCAGCATTTT. Translation gives CASRPDRGESQPQHF. The chain uses TRBV6-6 and TRBJ1-5; 9 nucleotides line up with TRBD1. The germline V gene encodes CDR1 MNHNY and CDR2 SVGAGI (reference sequence). The CDR3 extends over 15 amino acids. Losses at the gene ends were 6 bases for V and 7 bases for J; bases not matched to a gene: 10.

CDR3 in amino acids: CASSQVAGTNTGELFF. The CDR3 DNA follows: TGTGCCAGCAGCCAAGTAGCGGGTACGAACACCGGGGAGCTGTTTTTT. The chain combines TRBV4-2 with TRBJ2-2, with 7 bases fitting TRBD2. The germline gives CDR1 LGHNA, CDR2 YNFKEQ. This CDR3 is 16 amino acids long. After removal of 1 base from V and 0 bases from J, the junction contained 2 bases not matched to a gene.

The rearrangement joins TRBV9 to TRBJ2-3, with 9 bases matching TRBD2. Germline V lookup: CDR1 SGDLS, CDR2 YYNGEE. With V trimmed by 0 bases and J by 2 bases, 7 bases remained unmatched. The CDR3 extends over 17 amino acids. The CDR3 DNA sequence: TGTGCCAGCAGCGTAGCTGCAGCGGGGGGTATCACAGATACGCAGTATTTT. Its translation is CASSVAAAGGITDTQYF.

This sequence joins TRBV11-2 and TRBJ2-6, with D tentatively TRBD1 (6 bases). Germline V gives CDR1 SGHAT, CDR2 FQNNGV. The ends were cut back, 4 bases at V and 0 bases at J, with 7 bases in the middle. This CDR3 contains 15 residues. The CDR3 is CASSSDSSGANVLTF. In DNA, the CDR3 is TGTGCCAGCAGCTCGGACAGCTCTGGGGCCAACGTCCTGACTTTC.

The V call is TRBV19, the J call TRBJ2-2, with 12 bases identical to TRBD2. The junction had 3 bases not matched to a gene; V was cut back by 7 bases and J by 6 bases. CDR3 size: 14 residues. Germline CDR1 LNHDA, CDR2 SQIVND (reference sequence). CDR3 sequence reads: CASKASGRAGELFF. The CDR3 DNA reads TGTGCCAGTAAGGCTAGCGGGAGGGCCGGGGAGCTGTTTTTT. The entire variable domain, with the rest obtained from reference TRBV19 and TRBJ2-2, is as follows: DGGITQSPKYLFRKEGQNVTLSCEQNLNHDAMYWYRQDPGQGLRLIYYSQIVNDFQKGDIAEGYSVSREKKESFPLTVTSAQKNPTAFYLCASKASGRAGELFFGEGSRLTVL.

This clone was picked up a small number of times. The V and J genes are TRBV5-1 and TRBJ2-1; the match to TRBD2 covers 12 bases. This CDR3 region has 18 residues. CDR1 is SGHRS, CDR2 YFSETQ, per germline. Unmatched junction bases numbered 12, after V lost 0 bases and J lost 8 bases. The CDR3 reads CASSLGASGRAGADEQFF. The CDR3 DNA is TGCGCCAGCAGCTTGGGGGCTAGCGGGAGGGCCGGGGCGGATGAGCAGTTCTTC.

The rearrangement joins TRBV6-1 to TRBJ1-1; 7 nucleotides match TRBD1. Germline V gene sequence: CDR1 MNHNS, CDR2 SASEGT. The J segment lost 7 bases and the V segment lost 6 bases, leaving 11 bases of the junction unmatched. The CDR3 contains 14 residues. CDR3 nucleotides: TGTGCCAGCAGCCTTCCGGTACAGGGGAGTGAAGCTTTCTTT. Translating it yields CASSLPVQGSEAFF.

This clone was seen only once. The CDR3 bases are TGTGCCAGCTCACCAAGGGGTACAGCTGAAGCTTTCTTT. Translating it yields CASSPRGTAEAFF. The chain links TRBV18 to TRBJ1-1, with D tentatively TRBD1 (5 bases). The length of the CDR3 is 13 residues. The V and J ends lost 2 bases and 6 bases respectively, with 10 bases between them. Germline V gene sequence: CDR1 KGHSH, CDR2 LQKENI.

The chain uses TRBV7-9 and TRBJ2-7; 12 nucleotides agree with TRBD2. The CDR3 runs 19 residues. V trimming: 1 base; J trimming: 3 bases; junction bases outside the gene matches: 13. CDR1 and CDR2 (germline): SEHNR, FQNEAQ (reference sequence). CDR3 sequence (DNA): TGTGCCAGCAGCTTAGAACCGGGACTAGCGGGTAGCTGGATCTACGAGCAGTACTTC. Translating it yields CASSLEPGLAGSWIYEQYF.

The rearrangement links TRBV30 to TRBJ1-1; D is ambiguous. The CDR3 is made up of 12 amino acids. Germline V CDR1 and CDR2: GTSNPN, SVGIG (reference sequence). V dropped 3 bases and J dropped 1 base, with 6 bases sitting between them. DNA of the CDR3: TGTGCCTGGAGCATAGGGAACACTGAAGCTTTCTTT. It specifies CAWSIGNTEAFF.

The CDR3 DNA reads TGTGCCAGCGGTACAGGGAATAGGTACGAGCAGTACTTC. Protein: CASGTGNRYEQYF. The chain is built from TRBV2 and TRBJ2-7; maybe TRBD1 (6 bases). Germline loops: CDR1 SNHLY, CDR2 FYNNEI. The CDR3 loop spans 13 amino acids. Trimming stripped 8 bases from V and 4 bases from J, with 15 bases between.

The chain carries TRBV6-1 and TRBJ1-5; 9 nucleotides match TRBD1. Trimming removed 6 bases from V and 6 bases from J; junction bases left unmatched: 6. Germline V gene sequence: CDR1 MNHNS, CDR2 SASEGT. The CDR3 spans 14 residues. The CDR3 region is CASRRTGEGQPQHF. Here the CDR3 DNA reads TGTGCCAGCAGGAGGACAGGGGAGGGTCAGCCCCAGCATTTT.

J is TRBJ2-7 and V is TRBV15; no definite D call. The CDR3 is 19 amino acids. Germline CDR1 is LNHNV and CDR2 is YYDKDF (reference sequence). Trimming shortened V by 0 bases and J by 3 bases, and 24 bases separated the two germline ends. The CDR3, as DNA: TGTGCCACCAGCAGAGAGAGAATAGGAACCAACCAAATGGACTACGAGCAGTACTTC. It codes for CATSRERIGTNQMDYEQYF.

This chain connects TRBV10-3 to TRBJ2-7; 8 nucleotides agree with TRBD2. Per the germline V gene, CDR1 is ENHRY and CDR2 is SYGVKD. The CDR3 totals 14 residues. Trimming at V came to 6 bases and at J to 2 bases, leaving 6 bases not matched to a gene. CDR3 DNA: TGTGCCATCAGCCCTACTAGCGGCACCTACGAGCAGTACTTC. It codes for CAISPTSGTYEQYF.

V gene TRBV21-1 combines with J gene TRBJ1-1. TRBV21-1 is a pseudogene locus. The CDR3 length is 10 residues. The CDR3 protein is CASEDTEAFF. CDR3 nucleotides: TGTGCCAGCGAGGACACTGAAGCTTTCTTT.

The chain carries TRBV5-1 and TRBJ1-4; the D gene is possibly TRBD1 (6 bases). Germline V CDR1 and CDR2: SGHRS, YFSETQ. The CDR3 has 17 residues. V dropped 4 bases and J dropped 0 bases, with 16 bases sitting between them. As DNA, the CDR3 is TGCGCCAGCAGCGCTGGGGCAGGGGATGCAACTAATGAAAAACTGTTTTTT. Encoded protein: CASSAGAGDATNEKLFF.

This clone appeared a few times. V usage is TRBV19 and J usage is TRBJ1-2, with 8 bases matching TRBD1. J lost 7 bases, V lost 5 bases, and 9 bases had no gene match. CDR3 length equals 14 residues. Germline-derived CDR1 and CDR2 are LNHDA and SQIVND (reference sequence). The CDR3 loop reads CASSARTGIIGYTF. As DNA, the CDR3 is TGTGCCAGTAGTGCGAGGACAGGGATCATTGGCTACACCTTC.

There are a few counts of this clone. The rearrangement uses TRBV19 and TRBJ1-2; a weak D match, TRBD1 (5 bases). The V gene lost 6 bases and the J gene lost 0 bases, with 11 bases spanning the gap. The CDR3 consists of 14 residues. Germline values: CDR1 LNHDA, CDR2 SQIVND (reference sequence). In nucleotides, the CDR3 is TGTGCCAGTAGATACCCGGGGGCTAACTATGGCTACACCTTC. Residues: CASRYPGANYGYTF.

The genes are TRBV29-1 and TRBJ2-1; D call uncertain. The CDR3 extends over 12 amino acids. CDR1 and CDR2 from the germline V gene are SQVTM and ANQGSEA. Trimming pared 3 bases from V and 6 bases from J, leaving 9 bases between. The CDR3 protein is CSVDFSVNEQFF. The CDR3 DNA is TGCAGCGTTGATTTTTCAGTCAATGAGCAGTTCTTC.